This TCR beta chain derives from a study of T cell repertoires in cytomegalovirus infection. Study outcomes and limitations: Cumulative public TCR beta family frequency identified CMV carriers with the relevant HLA.

Turning to this clonotype: Its specificity is not known.

Each CDR3 protein is one row after TCRdb ran MiXCR on the reads. The sample records about 310,000 distinct CDR3 sequences, just under 25% being singletons. With 5 bases clipped from V and 5 bases from J, the junction kept 21 bases outside the gene matches. This CDR3 contains 19 residues. Germline V gene sequence: CDR1 SGHAT, CDR2 FQNNGV. The V and J genes are TRBV11-2 and TRBJ2-5; 9 bases line up with TRBD2. The specimen was cultured PBMCs, collected from culture after CMV antigen stimulation. This receptor was identified in a human donor in good health (CMV status not recorded). Some clones in this sample may be carry-over from other donors' samples. The CDR3 coding sequence is TGTGCCAGCAGCGACCGAACCCTACTAGCGGGTATGCGGGGGGAGACCCAGTACTTC. Its protein is CASSDRTLLAGMRGETQYF.